This T cell receptor (beta chain) is from a study of CD8 T cells in ankylosing spondylitis. Study-level results: Researchers reportedly found disease-linked clones significantly enriched in matched ankylosing spondylitis synovial fluid. Made up of about eight highly homologous variants, a TCR beta motif appeared characteristic of ankylosing spondylitis blood.

This clonotype was detected many times. Its antigen remains unidentified. Trimming removed 6 bases from V and 0 bases from J; junction bases left unmatched: 10. CDR1 and CDR2 from the germline V gene are DFQATT and SNEGSKA (reference sequence). This CDR3 is 17 amino acids long. Via MiXCR, TCRdb re-called the 5' RACE reads, giving one row per CDR3 protein. The sample lists about 460,000 distinct CDR3 sequences, about 5.7% seen once, with roughly 3.3% in the top ten. Sample: blood, either unsorted or a sorted T cell fraction (not recorded which). The sequence was collected from a male donor with ankylosing spondylitis. The rearrangement uses TRBV20-1 and TRBJ2-3, with 12 bases that match TRBD2. This CDR3 is CSATGTSGLASTDTQYF. In DNA, the CDR3 is TGCAGTGCAACCGGGACTAGCGGGCTTGCTAGCACAGATACGCAGTATTTT.